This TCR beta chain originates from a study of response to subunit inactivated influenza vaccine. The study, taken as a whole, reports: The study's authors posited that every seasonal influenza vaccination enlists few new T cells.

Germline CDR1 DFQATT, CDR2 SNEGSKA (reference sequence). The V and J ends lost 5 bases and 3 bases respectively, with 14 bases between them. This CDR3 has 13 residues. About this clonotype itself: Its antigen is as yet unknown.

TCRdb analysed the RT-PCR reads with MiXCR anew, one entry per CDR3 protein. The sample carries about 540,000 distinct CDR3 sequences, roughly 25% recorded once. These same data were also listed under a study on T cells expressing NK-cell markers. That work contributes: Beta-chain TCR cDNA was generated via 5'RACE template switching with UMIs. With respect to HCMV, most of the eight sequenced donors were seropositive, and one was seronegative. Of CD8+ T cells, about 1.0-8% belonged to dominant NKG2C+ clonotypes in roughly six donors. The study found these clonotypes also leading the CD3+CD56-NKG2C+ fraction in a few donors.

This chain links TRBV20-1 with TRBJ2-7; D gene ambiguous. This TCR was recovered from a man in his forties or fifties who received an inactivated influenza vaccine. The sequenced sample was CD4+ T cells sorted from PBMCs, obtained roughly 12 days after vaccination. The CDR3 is CSAAHPLVYEQYF. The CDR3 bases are TGCAGTGCTGCCCACCCCCTAGTCTACGAGCAGTACTTC.